These 13 T cell receptor beta chains share one sample of origin, sequenced in a study of early T cells in non-severe SARS-CoV-2 infection. TCRdb independently ran MiXCR on the 5' RACE reads; one entry per CDR3 protein. Seen here are roughly 28,000 distinct CDR3 sequences, 4.4% observed once, and the top ten hold over 5%. Sequenced material: whole blood. The receptor source for this set is an adult who was a healthcare worker with PCR-confirmed SARS-CoV-2 infection or an uninfected control (not recorded which).

The rearrangement links TRBV4-1 to TRBJ1-5; perhaps TRBD1 as D (5 bases). CDR3 length equals 15 residues. Trimming left V 6 bases short and J 5 bases short, with 17 bases between. In germline, CDR1 is MGHRA, CDR2 YSYEKL. The CDR3 loop reads CASRDMGQGDQPQHF. In nucleotides, the CDR3 is TGCGCCAGCAGAGATATGGGGCAGGGAGATCAGCCCCAGCATTTT.

This clonotype has a count of ten or more. The rearrangement uses TRBV7-9 and TRBJ1-5, with unresolved D. Trimming removed 1 base from V and 4 bases from J, with 11 bases in between. The CDR3 is 15 residues long. Germline V gives CDR1 SEHNR, CDR2 FQNEAQ (reference sequence). Here the CDR3 reads CASSLEPGLNQPQHF. In DNA, the CDR3 is TGTGCCAGCAGCTTAGAACCAGGACTGAATCAGCCCCAGCATTTT.

This clonotype appeared many times. This chain joins TRBV12-3 or TRBV12-4 and TRBJ1-5; 9 bases match TRBD1. V was pared by 7 bases and J by 0 bases, with 10 bases of the junction left unmatched. The CDR3 covers 17 residues. DNA of the CDR3: TGTGCCAGCACTGGACAGGGGAATACCTATAGCAATCAGCCCCAGCATTTT. Its translation: CASTGQGNTYSNQPQHF.

This clonotype was recorded a few times. The V call is TRBV20-1, the J call TRBJ2-5; D not certain. V was pared by 1 base and J by 2 bases, with 11 bases between. This CDR3 region has 14 residues. CDR1 and CDR2 from the germline V gene are DFQATT and SNEGSKA (reference sequence). The CDR3 nucleotides read TGCAGTGCTAGAGTGGCAGGCCGTCAAGAGACCCAGTACTTC. Translation gives CSARVAGRQETQYF.

The table lists this clonotype with many counts. The chain is built from TRBV28 and TRBJ1-2; D may be TRBD1 (5 bases). Germline V gene lookup returns CDR1 MDHEN and CDR2 SYDVKM. Trimming stripped 1 base from V and 10 bases from J, with 10 bases between. This CDR3 comprises 12 residues. The CDR3 DNA reads as TGTGCCAGCAGTTTATCGGCAGGGACCTACACCTTC. Translation gives CASSLSAGTYTF.

CDR3 amino acids: CASSLPRRAGGLKNEQFF. Here the CDR3 DNA reads TGTGCCAGCAGCTTACCTCGGAGAGCGGGGGGACTTAAGAATGAGCAGTTCTTC. The J gene is TRBJ2-1, the V gene TRBV7-8, with 9 bases aligning to TRBD2. There are 18 residues in the CDR3. The germline gives CDR1 SGHVS, CDR2 FQNEAQ. J was trimmed by 7 bases and V by 2 bases; bases with no gene match: 15.

Ten or more counts support this clonotype. The genes are TRBV25-1 and TRBJ1-4; D remains ambiguous. Germline V gene data show CDR1 as MGHDK and CDR2 as SYGVNS. The CDR3 has 13 amino acids. The germline V and J ends were trimmed by 5 bases and 8 bases, with 12 bases remaining between them. DNA for the CDR3: TGTGCCAGCAGTACGGGCCCCAAAGAAAAACTGTTTTTT. As protein: CASSTGPKEKLFF.

Ten or more counts support this clonotype. The rearrangement uses TRBV7-2 and TRBJ2-1; D could derive from TRBD1 or TRBD2 (5 bases each). Trimming shortened V by 7 bases and J by 0 bases, and 19 bases separated the two germline ends. In germline, CDR1 is SGHTA, CDR2 FQGNSA. The CDR3 is 17 residues long. The CDR3 DNA reads TGTGCCAGCAACCGGGGCATGGAAGAGAGCTCCTACAATGAGCAGTTCTTC. Translated, it gives CASNRGMEESSYNEQFF. Supplemented by reference TRBV7-2 and TRBJ2-1, the full variable domain reads GAGVSQSPSNKVTEKGKDVELRCDPISGHTALYWYRQSLGQGLEFLIYFQGNSAPDKSGLPSDRFSAERTGGSVSTLTIQRTQQEDSAVYLCASNRGMEESSYNEQFFGPGTRLTVL.

This clonotype was seen at least ten times. The rearrangement joins TRBV7-8 to TRBJ2-3; TRBD1 is a possible D gene (6 bases). Germline-derived CDR1 and CDR2 are SGHVS and FQNEAQ. Trimming shortened V by 4 bases and J by 5 bases, and 13 bases separated the two germline ends. The CDR3 has 14 amino acids. The CDR3, as DNA: TGTGCCAGCAGCTCAGGGGAGTACCAAGATACGCAGTATTTT. Translation: CASSSGEYQDTQYF.

This clonotype has at least ten counts. The chain couples TRBV29-1 to TRBJ2-7; maybe TRBD1 (6 bases). The V end was cut by 7 bases, the J end by 2 bases, with 21 bases between. CDR1 SQVTM and CDR2 ANQGSEA come from the germline V gene. This CDR3 has 15 residues. The CDR3 region has the DNA TGCAGCGGGATTACAGGGTATAGTCCACCCTACGAGCAGTACTTC. Encoded protein: CSGITGYSPPYEQYF.

This clonotype was counted at least ten times. The chain employs TRBV9 and TRBJ2-1, with 8 bases lining up with TRBD2. This CDR3 is 16 amino acids long. In germline, CDR1 is SGDLS, CDR2 YYNGEE. Trimming removed 0 bases from V and 2 bases from J; junction bases left unmatched: 4. The CDR3 DNA reads as TGTGCCAGCAGCGTAGTTTCCGGGGGGGCCTACAATGAGCAGTTCTTC. This translates into CASSVVSGGAYNEQFF.

The V call is TRBV20-1, the J call TRBJ2-6; no firm D call. Germline V CDR1 and CDR2: DFQATT, SNEGSKA (reference sequence). The CDR3 totals 15 residues. V was pared by 0 bases and J by 0 bases, with 6 bases between. The CDR3 nucleotides are TGCAGTGCTAGAGATCAAGGCTCTGGGGCCAACGTCCTGACTTTC. The encoded protein is CSARDQGSGANVLTF.

This clonotype has ten or more counts. The chain employs TRBV7-9 and TRBJ2-5; weak D call: TRBD2 (6 bases). This CDR3 region has 14 residues. CDR1 and CDR2 (germline): SEHNR, FQNEAQ (reference sequence). V gave up 4 bases and J gave up 5 bases, with 14 bases separating them. CDR3 amino acids: CASSSRTGGETQYF. The CDR3 DNA follows: TGTGCCAGCAGCTCGAGGACCGGAGGGGAGACCCAGTACTTC.